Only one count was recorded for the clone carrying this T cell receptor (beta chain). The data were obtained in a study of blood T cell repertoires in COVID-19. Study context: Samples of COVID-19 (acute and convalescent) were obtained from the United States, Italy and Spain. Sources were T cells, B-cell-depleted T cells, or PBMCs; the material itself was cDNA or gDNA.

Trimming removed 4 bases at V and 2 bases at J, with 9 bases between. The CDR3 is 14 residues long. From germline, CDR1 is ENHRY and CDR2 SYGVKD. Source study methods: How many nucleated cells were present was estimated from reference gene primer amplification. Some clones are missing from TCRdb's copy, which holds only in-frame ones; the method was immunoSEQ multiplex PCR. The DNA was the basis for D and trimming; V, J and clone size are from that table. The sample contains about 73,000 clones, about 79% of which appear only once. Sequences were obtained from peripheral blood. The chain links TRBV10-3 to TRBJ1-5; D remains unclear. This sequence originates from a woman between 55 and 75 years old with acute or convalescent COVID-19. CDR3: CAISGDGGNQPQHF. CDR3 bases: TGTGCCATCAGTGGAGACGGGGGCAATCAGCCCCAGCATTTT.